The 28 T cell receptor beta chains presented below share a single source sample, sequenced in a study of T cell changes during pregnancy in multiple sclerosis (dated by TCRdb to about 2019). Receptors were amplified or captured by the immunoSEQ multiplex PCR assay. TCRdb retrieved this table from immuneACCESS and kept in-frame rearrangements only. Not all clones are present; in checked studies, unresolved V genes account for under half, and no reason is known for the remainder. For this sample there are around 59,000 clones; about 94% appear just once. The ten largest clones take up less than 3.5% of the sample. Sequencing was performed on peripheral blood, taken in the third trimester of pregnancy. Receptor source: a female donor in good health, enrolled as a control in a pregnancy study.

This clone appeared a single time. The chain has TRBV9 and TRBJ2-7; possibly TRBD2 for D (5 bases). Per germline, CDR1 SGDLS and CDR2 YYNGEE. V was cut by 3 bases and J by 4 bases, with 11 bases left in between. This CDR3 comprises 13 residues. The CDR3 DNA is TGTGCCAGCAGCGCAGAGGGTCCGTACGAGCAGTACTTC. Protein product: CASSAEGPYEQYF.

The chain is built from TRBV2 and TRBJ2-1, with 7 nucleotides matching TRBD2. Trimming cost V 8 bases and J 6 bases; bases outside gene matches: 7. There are 13 residues in the CDR3. The germline gives CDR1 SNHLY, CDR2 FYNNEI. CDR3 sequence reads: CASGRGDINEQFF. Here the CDR3 DNA reads TGTGCCAGCGGGAGGGGAGATATCAATGAGCAGTTCTTC.

This sequence joins TRBV5-1 and TRBJ2-5; D call uncertain. The DNA end favors TRBJ2-7, so the J call may be wrong. Germline V gives CDR1 SGHRS, CDR2 YFSETQ. CDR3 length: 13 residues. The CDR3 DNA reads as TGCGCCAGCAGCTTGGACCAAGCCTACGAGCAGTACTTC. It translates to CASSLDQAYEQYF.

This chain links TRBV9 with TRBJ2-3; D possibly corresponds to TRBD2 (6 bases). CDR1 and CDR2 (germline): SGDLS, YYNGEE. The CDR3 covers 13 residues. V was pared by 1 base and J by 7 bases, with 10 bases between. In nucleotides, the CDR3 is TGTGCCAGCAGCGTATCGGGGGAGAATACGCAGTATTTT. Protein sequence: CASSVSGENTQYF.

V gene TRBV5-6 combines with J gene TRBJ1-2, with a weak D call TRBD1 (6 bases). V was clipped by 0 bases and J by 8 bases, with 14 bases between them. The germline V gene encodes CDR1 SGHDT and CDR2 YYEEEE. The CDR3 is 14 residues long. The CDR3 region has the DNA TGTGCCAGCAGCTTGGCGGGACATCCAGGAGGCTACACCTTC. Amino acids: CASSLAGHPGGYTF.

This clone showed up just once. The chain has TRBV7-3 and TRBJ1-3; no firm D call. CDR1 is SGHTA and CDR2 is FQGTGA in the germline V gene. The V end lost 5 bases, the J end lost 0 bases, and 14 bases lay between the germline ends. This CDR3 has 16 residues. DNA of the CDR3: TGTGCCAGCAGCCCCGGCCGGGGTCTCTCTGGAAACACCATATATTTT. The encoded protein is CASSPGRGLSGNTIYF. The whole variable domain, remainder taken from reference TRBV7-3 and TRBJ1-3, is GAGVSQTPSNKVTEKGKYVELRCDPISGHTALYWYRQSLGQGPEFLIYFQGTGAADDSGLPNDRFFAVRPEGSVSTLKIQRTERGDSAVYLCASSPGRGLSGNTIYFGEGSWLTVV.

The chain recombines TRBV4-1 with TRBJ2-1; D not resolved. The CDR3 covers 15 residues. Deletions cut 0 bases from V and 3 bases from J, with 9 bases between. CDR1 and CDR2 (germline): MGHRA, YSYEKL. The CDR3 nucleotides read TGCGCCAGCAGCCAAGATCAGAACAGCTACAATGAGCAGTTCTTC. Translated: CASSQDQNSYNEQFF.

The V and J genes are TRBV7-9 and TRBJ2-3; TRBD2 is a possible D gene (6 bases). Germline-derived CDR1 and CDR2 are SEHNR and FQNEAQ (reference sequence). The V end was cut by 3 bases, the J end by 4 bases, with 11 bases between. CDR3 size: 14 residues. CDR3 residues: CASSLGRSADTQYF. The CDR3 region has the DNA TGTGCCAGCAGCTTGGGGAGGTCGGCAGATACGCAGTATTTT.

This clone was found once. This chain joins TRBV7-2 and TRBJ2-1; 12 bases match TRBD2. The V gene's germline CDR1 is SGHTA and CDR2 FQGNSA. CDR3 size: 15 residues. V shed 5 bases, J shed 2 bases, and the junction held 1 base outside the gene matches. In DNA, the CDR3 is TGTGCCAGCAGCCCTAGCGGGGGGGCCTACAATGAGCAGTTCTTC. Translating gives CASSPSGGAYNEQFF.

The chain joins TRBV9 to TRBJ1-4, with D possibly being TRBD1 (6 bases). The V end lost 3 bases, the J end lost 2 bases, and 11 bases lay between the germline ends. The CDR3 has 15 residues. Per the germline V gene, CDR1 is SGDLS and CDR2 is YYNGEE. In DNA form, the CDR3 reads TGTGCCAGCAGCGCCGAGGGGGTGACTAATGAAAAACTGTTTTTT. It encodes CASSAEGVTNEKLFF.

The chain uses TRBV19 and TRBJ1-5, with no clear D. Trimming removed 5 bases at V and 1 base at J, with 12 bases between. The CDR3 is made up of 15 amino acids. Looked up from germline, CDR1 is LNHDA and CDR2 is SQIVND (reference sequence). The DNA of the CDR3 is TGTGCCAGTAGTTCGAGGACGGGAAGCAATCAGCCCCAGCATTTT. Amino acids: CASSSRTGSNQPQHF.

This rearrangement joins TRBV14 to TRBJ2-2, with TRBD2 identical over 8 bases. V shed 1 base and J 6 bases; nucleotides not matched to a gene: 4. Germline loops: CDR1 SGHDN, CDR2 FVKESK. The CDR3 runs to 15 residues. The CDR3 bases are TGTGCCAGCAGCCAAGCCCGGGGGGGATCCGGGGAGCTGTTTTTT. This sequence encodes CASSQARGGSGELFF.

The chain employs TRBV9 and TRBJ2-2; D might be TRBD2 (7 bases). V was pared by 3 bases and J by 1 base, with 10 bases between. The germline V gene encodes CDR1 SGDLS and CDR2 YYNGEE. The CDR3 runs to 15 residues. The CDR3 nucleotides read TGTGCCAGCAGCGGAAGGGGGGGGAACACCGGGGAGCTGTTTTTT. This translates into CASSGRGGNTGELFF.

The chain joins TRBV19 to TRBJ1-2; 7 bases are a match to TRBD1. Trimming at V came to 5 bases and at J to 5 bases, leaving 8 bases not matched to a gene. The CDR3 totals 14 residues. Per germline, CDR1 LNHDA and CDR2 SQIVND (reference sequence). In DNA form, the CDR3 reads TGTGCCAGTAGTGGCCAACAGGGGATGTATGGCTACACCTTC. It specifies CASSGQQGMYGYTF.

The chain has TRBV7-2 and TRBJ2-1; 7 nucleotides line up with TRBD1. This CDR3 comprises 14 residues. Trimming at V came to 2 bases and at J to 8 bases, leaving 6 bases not matched to a gene. The germline V gene has CDR1 SGHTA and CDR2 FQGNSA. The CDR3 spells CASSLPYRGYEQFF. As DNA, the CDR3 is TGTGCCAGCAGCTTACCTTACAGGGGATATGAGCAGTTCTTC. The full variable domain, rest sourced from reference TRBV7-2 and TRBJ2-1, is GAGVSQSPSNKVTEKGKDVELRCDPISGHTALYWYRQSLGQGLEFLIYFQGNSAPDKSGLPSDRFSAERTGGSVSTLTIQRTQQEDSAVYLCASSLPYRGYEQFFGPGTRLTVL.

This sequence joins TRBV6-5 and TRBJ2-5, with TRBD2 identical over 13 bases. With V trimmed by 5 bases and J by 1 base, 1 base remained unmatched. This CDR3 has 15 residues. The germline V gene encodes CDR1 MNHEY and CDR2 SVGAGI. The CDR3 spells CASSRLAGGQETQYF. The CDR3 bases are TGTGCCAGCAGTCGACTAGCGGGGGGCCAAGAGACCCAGTACTTC.

The rearrangement links TRBV19 to TRBJ1-2; 8 nucleotides line up with TRBD1. This CDR3 has 15 residues. CDR1 and CDR2 from the germline V gene are LNHDA and SQIVND (reference sequence). The V and J ends lost 7 bases and 5 bases, in that order; junction bases with no gene match: 12. The CDR3 here is CASKPGTGHGYGYTF. For the CDR3, the DNA is TGTGCCAGTAAGCCGGGGACAGGTCATGGGTATGGCTACACCTTC.

V usage is TRBV6-5 and J usage is TRBJ2-2, with 8 bases fitting TRBD1. V shed 2 bases and J 6 bases; nucleotides not matched to a gene: 8. Germline V gene sequence: CDR1 MNHEY, CDR2 SVGAGI. The CDR3 runs to 16 residues. The CDR3 protein is CASSYLRQGYSGELFF. For the CDR3, the DNA is TGTGCCAGCAGTTACCTCCGACAGGGGTATTCCGGGGAGCTGTTTTTT.

CDR3 loop: CAISENGGGVDGYTF. DNA for the CDR3: TGTGCCATCAGTGAAAATGGAGGGGGCGTGGATGGCTACACCTTC. The V and J genes are TRBV10-3 and TRBJ1-2; TRBD1 aligns across 7 bases. The CDR3 consists of 15 residues. Germline values: CDR1 ENHRY, CDR2 SYGVKD. V was pared by 3 bases and J by 6 bases, with 10 bases of the junction left unmatched.

The chain combines TRBV5-6 with TRBJ2-7; 9 bases fit TRBD2. Germline V lookup: CDR1 SGHDT, CDR2 YYEEEE. The CDR3 sequence is 16 residues long. Trimming cost V 4 bases and J 2 bases; bases outside gene matches: 10. CDR3 in amino acids: CASSVILAGDPYEQYF. The DNA for the CDR3 is TGTGCCAGCAGCGTTATCTTAGCGGGAGACCCCTACGAGCAGTACTTC.

The V and J genes are TRBV6-5 and TRBJ2-5; 14 nucleotides agree with TRBD2. The CDR3 is 15 amino acids. V shed 5 bases, J shed 4 bases, and the junction held 3 bases outside the gene matches. Per the germline V gene, CDR1 is MNHEY and CDR2 is SVGAGI. The CDR3 region is CASSKGLAGVETQYF. The CDR3 DNA reads TGTGCCAGCAGTAAGGGACTAGCGGGAGTAGAGACCCAGTACTTC.

In DNA, the CDR3 is TGTGCCAGCGGCCGGGACAGCTTAGTAAATTCACCCCTCCACTTT. Amino acid sequence: CASGRDSLVNSPLHF. This sequence joins TRBV27 and TRBJ1-6; 7 nucleotides match TRBD1. CDR3 length equals 15 residues. The germline V gene encodes CDR1 MNHEY and CDR2 SMNVEV (reference sequence). Germline trimming cut 8 bases from V and 7 bases from J; bases unmatched to any gene: 11.

The count of this clone is one. The chain employs TRBV10-3 and TRBJ1-2; TRBD1 matches 8 bases. The germline gives CDR1 ENHRY, CDR2 SYGVKD. V lost 1 base to trimming and J lost 7 bases; unmatched junction nucleotides: 11. The CDR3 has 16 amino acids. The CDR3 region has the DNA TGTGCCATCAGTGAGTTCTTAGGACAGGGCCAGGGTGGCTACACCTTC. Protein product: CAISEFLGQGQGGYTF.

This clone came up once. V is TRBV7-2 and J is TRBJ1-3; D is ambiguous. With 1 base removed from V and 0 bases from J, the gap between germline ends came to 10 bases. Germline assignment: CDR1 SGHTA and CDR2 FQGNSA. The CDR3 length is 16 residues. DNA for the CDR3: TGTGCCAGCAGCTTAGACAAAAATCCCTCTGGAAACACCATATATTTT. This sequence encodes CASSLDKNPSGNTIYF.

The genes are TRBV7-2 and TRBJ2-1, with D unclear. The CDR3 extends over 15 amino acids. The germline CDR1 and CDR2 sequences are SGHTA and FQGNSA. With 0 bases removed from V and 9 bases from J, the gap between germline ends came to 15 bases. The CDR3 reads CASSLASRVRGEQFF. For the CDR3, the DNA is TGTGCCAGCAGCTTAGCCAGCCGGGTCCGAGGTGAGCAGTTCTTC.

DNA of the CDR3: TGTGCCAGTAGGGCATGGGGGGTGGACCGGGCGATGAACACTGAAGCTTTCTTT. Protein product: CASRAWGVDRAMNTEAFF. The chain joins TRBV28 to TRBJ1-1; TRBD1 might be the D (5 bases). The V gene's germline CDR1 is MDHEN and CDR2 SYDVKM. Trimming removed 9 bases from V and 0 bases from J, with 26 bases in between. The CDR3 covers 18 residues.

This chain joins TRBV28 and TRBJ2-1; 10 nucleotides agree with TRBD2. Germline V gene data show CDR1 as MDHEN and CDR2 as SYDVKM. This CDR3 is 16 amino acids long. The junction had 4 bases not matched to a gene; V was cut back by 5 bases and J by 0 bases. The chain's CDR3 is CASSPASGSSYNEQFF. CDR3 bases: TGTGCCAGCAGTCCCGCTAGCGGGAGCTCCTACAATGAGCAGTTCTTC. Based on the CDR3 plus reference TRBV28 and TRBJ2-1, the full variable domain is DVKVTQSSRYLVKRTGEKVFLECVQDMDHENMFWYRQDPGLGLRLIYFSYDVKMKEKGDIPEGYSVSREKKERFSLILESASTNQTSMYLCASSPASGSSYNEQFFGPGTRLTVL.

The chain couples TRBV28 to TRBJ1-2, with D possibly TRBD1 on 5 matching bases. From germline, CDR1 is MDHEN and CDR2 SYDVKM. The ends were cut back, 1 base at V and 4 bases at J, with 7 bases in the middle. The CDR3 contains 13 residues. The chain's CDR3 is CASSLFDSYGYTF. The DNA for the CDR3 is TGTGCCAGCAGTTTATTCGACAGCTATGGCTACACCTTC.